A selection of T cell receptor beta chains follows, all from one sample in a study of blood T cell repertoires in COVID-19. Profiled with immunoSEQ multiplex PCR; TCRdb holds only in-frame clones, not every one. The table includes about 210,000 clones, 85% detected once. The sequencing input was peripheral blood. The receptor set was obtained from a man between 45 and 60 years old with COVID-19, enrolled during active disease. CDR3s include the opening cysteine and the closing phenylalanine or tryptophan. Clone size is given for some rows only: seen once, a few or many times, or a class if the clone is expanded.

>TRBV7-9|.
CASSLGGGNQPQHF
>TRBV28|.
CASSPGQGALGANVLTF
>TRBV5-1|.
CASSFVAGTQETQYF
>TRBV7-9|.
CASSPSLAGGTDTQYF
>TRBV5-8|.
CASSLTGSGANVLTF
>TRBV19|.
CASSISARVTEAFF
>TRBV9|once
CASSVDGGGGANVLTF
>TRBV2|few
CASSELAGVAQHF
>TRBV2|.
CASSGTSGEYNEQFF
>TRBV21-1|.
CASPGNYEQYF
>TRBV11-2|.
CASSLVGSGTGELFF
>TRBV7-9|.
CASSPTDTQYF
>TRBV27|.
CASSFFPQGNEQFF
>TRBV4-2|.
CASSQGFLGSQETQYF
>TRBV5-1|.
CASSLSPGAGELFF
>TRBV7-2|.
CASSWGRGEKLFF
>TRBV7-3|.
CASSLGLSNSPLHF
>TRBV6-4|.
CASSDSSGGVEQYF
>TRBV6-5|.
CASSLTGGNIQYF
>TRBV3-1/TRBV3-2|few
CASSHRTAGWNTEAFF
>TRBV18|.
CASSLKTGALFSYNSPLHF
>TRBV2|once
CALTGNSYEQYF
>TRBV29-1|once
CSVNRGFQETQYF
>TRBV7-8|.
CASSLGGTGERNGYTF
>TRBV7-3|.
CASSPPDQGEEANYGYTF
>TRBV19|.
CASSWGGVSNQPQHF
>TRBV4-3|.
CASSRGWGDSDTQYF
>TRBV9|.
CASSFGQGANYGYTF
>TRBV6-2/TRBV6-3|once
CASSYTGVTPDTQYF
>TRBV28|.
CASTRGGAPGELFF
>TRBV2|.
CASSEPGTVNTEAFF
>TRBV4-1|.
CASSQDLTQYGYTF
>TRBV5-1|.
CASSLTGSGGTGELFF
>TRBV5-4|.
CASSLGLAGVPGELFF
>TRBV29-1|.
CSVVSPPGNTEAFF
>TRBV5-4|.
CASSRGLSREYEQYF
>TRBV11-2|.
CASSAGAPLGEKLFF
>TRBV6-9|.
CASSYSPGLAGGYRYNEQFF
>TRBV2|.
CASSSDRGLSQPQHF
>TRBV30|few
CASRQGRYTEAFF
>TRBV10-1|.
CASSDITKWKTGELFF